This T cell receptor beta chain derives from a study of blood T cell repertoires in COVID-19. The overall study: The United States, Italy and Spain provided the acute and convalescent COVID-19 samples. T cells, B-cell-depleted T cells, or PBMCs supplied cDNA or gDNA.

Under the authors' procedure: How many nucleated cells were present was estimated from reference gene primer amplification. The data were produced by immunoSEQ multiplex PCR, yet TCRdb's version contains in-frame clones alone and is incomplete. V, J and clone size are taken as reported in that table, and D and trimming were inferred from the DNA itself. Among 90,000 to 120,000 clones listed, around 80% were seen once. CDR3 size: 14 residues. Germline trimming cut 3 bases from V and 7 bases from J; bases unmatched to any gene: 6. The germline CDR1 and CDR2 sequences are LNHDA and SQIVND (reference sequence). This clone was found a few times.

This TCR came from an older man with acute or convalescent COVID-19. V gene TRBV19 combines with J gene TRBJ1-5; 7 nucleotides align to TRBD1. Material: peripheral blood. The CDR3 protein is CASSIPQGWQPQHF. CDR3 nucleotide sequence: TGTGCCAGTAGTATTCCACAGGGGTGGCAGCCCCAGCATTTT.